The sequence of this T cell receptor (beta chain) was determined in a study of OX40 agonist ivuxolimab in advanced cancers. Study in general: Patients in dose escalation had liver, melanoma, kidney or head and neck cancers. Averaging 60 years in age, with a range of roughly 23 to 80, the cohort was around 83% male.

Study outcomes and limitations: Expansion of clones was among the lowest in partial responders at 0.1-3.0 mg/kg. Researchers did not determine the expanded peripheral T cells' antigen specificity.

Comment on this clone: Its antigen is unidentified.

Method: immunoSEQ multiplex PCR; TCRdb's copy keeps in-frame clones and lacks some. The table lists about 40,000 clones, about 88% of them singletons. The sequence derives from an adult with an advanced solid tumor such as melanoma, head and neck, liver or kidney cancer. The sample consisted of CD4+ or CD8+ T cells sorted from blood, taken in a trial of the OX40 agonist ivuxolimab.

The CDR3 coding sequence is TGTGCCAGCAGTTTATCGTCTCCAGGGATCTCTGGTGAGCAGTACTTC. Its protein product is CASSLSSPGISGEQYF. The chain uses TRBV27 and TRBJ2-7, with a possible D match to TRBD1 (5 bases). The germline V gene encodes CDR1 MNHEY and CDR2 SMNVEV (reference sequence). Trimming shortened V by 0 bases and J by 7 bases, and 19 bases separated the two germline ends. The CDR3 is 16 amino acids.